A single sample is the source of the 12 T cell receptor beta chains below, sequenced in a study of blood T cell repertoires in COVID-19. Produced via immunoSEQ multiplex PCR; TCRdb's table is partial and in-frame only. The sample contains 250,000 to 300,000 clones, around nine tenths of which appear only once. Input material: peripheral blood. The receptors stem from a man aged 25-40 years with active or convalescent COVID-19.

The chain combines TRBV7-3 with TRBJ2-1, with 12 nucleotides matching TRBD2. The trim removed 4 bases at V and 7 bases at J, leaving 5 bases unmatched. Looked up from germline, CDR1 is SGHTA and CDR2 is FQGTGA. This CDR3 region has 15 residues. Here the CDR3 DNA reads TGTGCCAGCAGCTACCTAGCGGGGGGGCTTAATGAGCAGTTCTTC. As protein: CASSYLAGGLNEQFF.

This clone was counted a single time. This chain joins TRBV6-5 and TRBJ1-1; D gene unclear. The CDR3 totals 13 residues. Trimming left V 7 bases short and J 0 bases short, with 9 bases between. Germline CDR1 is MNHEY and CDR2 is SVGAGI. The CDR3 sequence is CASTWQMNTEAFF. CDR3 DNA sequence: TGTGCCAGCACCTGGCAGATGAACACTGAAGCTTTCTTT.

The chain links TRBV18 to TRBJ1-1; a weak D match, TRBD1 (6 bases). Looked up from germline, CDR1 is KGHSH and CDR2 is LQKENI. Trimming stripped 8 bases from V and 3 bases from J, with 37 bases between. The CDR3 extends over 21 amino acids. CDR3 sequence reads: CASPPSPTGRKGRLYDTEAFF. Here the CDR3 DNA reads TGTGCCAGCCCCCCCTCCCCGACAGGCCGAAAGGGTCGGTTGTACGACACTGAAGCTTTCTTT. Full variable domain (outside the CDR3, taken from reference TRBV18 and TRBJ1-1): NAGVMQNPRHLVRRRGQEARLRCSPMKGHSHVYWYRQLPEEGLKFMVYLQKENIIDESGMPKERFSAEFPKEGPSILRIQQVVRGDSAAYFCASPPSPTGRKGRLYDTEAFFGQGTRLTVV.

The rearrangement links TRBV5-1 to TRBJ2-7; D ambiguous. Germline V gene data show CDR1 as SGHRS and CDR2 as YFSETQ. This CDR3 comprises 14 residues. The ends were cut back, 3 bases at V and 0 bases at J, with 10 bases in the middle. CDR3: CASSSLQSSYEQYF. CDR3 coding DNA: TGCGCCAGCAGCTCCCTACAGAGCTCCTACGAGCAGTACTTC.

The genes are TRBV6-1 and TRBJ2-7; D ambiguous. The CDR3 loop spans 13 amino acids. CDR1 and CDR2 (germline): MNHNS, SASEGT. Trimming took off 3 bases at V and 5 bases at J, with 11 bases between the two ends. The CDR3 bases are TGTGCCAGCAGTGACCGGGTTGAGGACGAGCAGTACTTC. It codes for CASSDRVEDEQYF.

The DNA for the CDR3 is TGTGCCAGCAGTCGAGGAGATACGCAGTATTTT. It translates to CASSRGDTQYF. This chain links TRBV27 with TRBJ2-3; D is undetermined. CDR1 and CDR2 from the germline V gene are MNHEY and SMNVEV (reference sequence). V dropped 5 bases and J dropped 5 bases, with 5 bases sitting between them. This CDR3 comprises 11 residues.

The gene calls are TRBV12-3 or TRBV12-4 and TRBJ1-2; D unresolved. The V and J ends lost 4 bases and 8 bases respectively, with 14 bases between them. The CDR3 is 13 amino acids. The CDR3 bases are TGTGCCAGCAGTTGGGCCGGTATTGGGGGCTACACCTTC. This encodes CASSWAGIGGYTF.

The DNA for the CDR3 is TGCGCCAGCAGCCACTCCCCTGGACAGGGTGTGTCCTATAATTCACCCCTCCACTTT. This gives the protein CASSHSPGQGVSYNSPLHF. The chain couples TRBV4-1 to TRBJ1-6; 8 nucleotides agree with TRBD1. This CDR3 spans 19 amino acids. Per germline, CDR1 MGHRA and CDR2 YSYEKL. The J segment lost 1 base and the V segment lost 3 bases, leaving 11 bases of the junction unmatched.

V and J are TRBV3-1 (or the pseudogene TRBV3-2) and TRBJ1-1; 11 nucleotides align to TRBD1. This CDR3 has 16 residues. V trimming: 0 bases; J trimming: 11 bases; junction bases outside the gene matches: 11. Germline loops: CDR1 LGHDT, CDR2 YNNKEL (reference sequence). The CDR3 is CASSQDFGQGALVAFF. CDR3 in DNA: TGTGCCAGCAGCCAAGATTTCGGACAGGGGGCTTTGGTGGCTTTCTTT.

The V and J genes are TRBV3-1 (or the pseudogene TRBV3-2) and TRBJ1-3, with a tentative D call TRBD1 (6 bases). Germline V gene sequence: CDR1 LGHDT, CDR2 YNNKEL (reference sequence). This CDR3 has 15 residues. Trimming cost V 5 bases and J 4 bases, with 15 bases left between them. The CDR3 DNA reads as TGTGCCAGCAGCTCTCATAGGGGGTCGGGAAACACCATATATTTT. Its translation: CASSSHRGSGNTIYF.

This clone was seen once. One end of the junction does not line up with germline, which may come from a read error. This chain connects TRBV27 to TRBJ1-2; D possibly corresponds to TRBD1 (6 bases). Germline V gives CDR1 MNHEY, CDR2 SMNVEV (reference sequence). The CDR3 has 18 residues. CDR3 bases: TGTGCCAGCAAGTTAGTCGGGGGGCCCGCTGAGGGAGAGTATGGTTACACCTTC. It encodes CASKLVGGPAEGEYGYTF.

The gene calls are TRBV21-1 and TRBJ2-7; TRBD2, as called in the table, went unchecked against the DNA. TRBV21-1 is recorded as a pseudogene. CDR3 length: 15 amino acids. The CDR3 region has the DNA TGTGCCAGCAGCGGATGGGTAGCGGGGGACTACGAGCAGTACTTC. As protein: CASSGWVAGDYEQYF.